This record looks at one T cell receptor beta chain sequence and its context. These data originate in a study of control samples from healthy donors and cancer patients. Here immunoSEQ multiplex PCR was the method, and the copy in TCRdb shows in-frame clones only, minus some. The table has tens of thousands of clones, nearly 96% seen once. Sequencing was carried out using blood. This clonotype was sampled from a woman between 25 and 40 years old in good health.

CDR3 sequence: CASSGPGPYNEQFF. The CDR3 bases are TGTGCCAGCAGTGGACCGGGACCTTACAATGAGCAGTTCTTC. The chain employs TRBV28 and TRBJ2-1; D is possibly TRBD1 or TRBD2 (5 bases each). The germline CDR1 and CDR2 sequences are MDHEN and SYDVKM. Trimming removed 5 bases from V and 4 bases from J, with 12 bases in between. This CDR3 spans 14 amino acids.